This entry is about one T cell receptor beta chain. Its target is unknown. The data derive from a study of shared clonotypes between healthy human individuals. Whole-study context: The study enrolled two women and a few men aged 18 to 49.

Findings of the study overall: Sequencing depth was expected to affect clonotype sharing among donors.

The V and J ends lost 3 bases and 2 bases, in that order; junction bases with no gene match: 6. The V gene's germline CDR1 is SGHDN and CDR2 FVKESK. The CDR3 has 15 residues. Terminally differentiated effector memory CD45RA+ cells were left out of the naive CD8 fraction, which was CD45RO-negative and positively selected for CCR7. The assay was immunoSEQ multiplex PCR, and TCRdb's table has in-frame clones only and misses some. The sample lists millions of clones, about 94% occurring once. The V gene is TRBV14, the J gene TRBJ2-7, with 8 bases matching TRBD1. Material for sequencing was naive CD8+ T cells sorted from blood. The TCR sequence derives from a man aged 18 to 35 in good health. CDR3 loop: CASSQGTGATYEQYF. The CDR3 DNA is TGTGCCAGCAGCCAGGGGACAGGAGCAACCTACGAGCAGTACTTC.